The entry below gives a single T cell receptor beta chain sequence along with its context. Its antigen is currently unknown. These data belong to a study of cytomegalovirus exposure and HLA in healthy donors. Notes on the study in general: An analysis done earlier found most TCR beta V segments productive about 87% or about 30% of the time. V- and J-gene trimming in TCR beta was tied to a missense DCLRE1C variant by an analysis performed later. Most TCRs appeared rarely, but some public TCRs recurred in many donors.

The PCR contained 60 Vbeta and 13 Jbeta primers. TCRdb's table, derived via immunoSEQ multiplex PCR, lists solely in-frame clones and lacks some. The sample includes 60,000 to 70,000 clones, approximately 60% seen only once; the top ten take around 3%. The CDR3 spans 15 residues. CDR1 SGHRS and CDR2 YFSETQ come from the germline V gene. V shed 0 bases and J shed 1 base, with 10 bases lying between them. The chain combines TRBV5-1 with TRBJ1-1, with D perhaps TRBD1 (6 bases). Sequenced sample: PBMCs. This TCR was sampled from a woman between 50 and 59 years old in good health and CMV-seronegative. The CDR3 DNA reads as TGCGCCAGCAGCTTGGCGGGGGGCTCGAACACTGAAGCTTTCTTT. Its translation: CASSLAGGSNTEAFF.